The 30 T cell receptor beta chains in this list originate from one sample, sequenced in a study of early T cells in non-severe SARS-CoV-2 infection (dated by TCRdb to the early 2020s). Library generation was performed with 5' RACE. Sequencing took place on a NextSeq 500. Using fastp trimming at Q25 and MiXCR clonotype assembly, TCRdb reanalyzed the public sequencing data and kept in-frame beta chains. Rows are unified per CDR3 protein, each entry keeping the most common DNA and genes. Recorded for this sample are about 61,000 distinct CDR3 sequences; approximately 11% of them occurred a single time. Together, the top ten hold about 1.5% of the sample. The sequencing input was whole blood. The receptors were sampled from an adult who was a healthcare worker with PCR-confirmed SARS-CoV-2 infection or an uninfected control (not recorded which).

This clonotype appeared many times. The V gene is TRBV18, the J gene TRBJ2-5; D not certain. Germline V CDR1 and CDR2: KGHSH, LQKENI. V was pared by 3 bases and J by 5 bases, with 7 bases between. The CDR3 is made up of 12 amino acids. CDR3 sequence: CASSPLTETQYF. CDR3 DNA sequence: TGTGCCAGCTCACCCCTGACGGAGACCCAGTACTTC.

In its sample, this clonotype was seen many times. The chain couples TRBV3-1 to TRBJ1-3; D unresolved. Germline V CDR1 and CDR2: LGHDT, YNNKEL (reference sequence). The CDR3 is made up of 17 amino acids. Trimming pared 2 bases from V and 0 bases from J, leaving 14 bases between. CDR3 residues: CASSQQSKTVSGNTIYF. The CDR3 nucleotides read TGTGCCAGCAGCCAACAAAGCAAGACTGTCTCTGGAAACACCATATATTTT.

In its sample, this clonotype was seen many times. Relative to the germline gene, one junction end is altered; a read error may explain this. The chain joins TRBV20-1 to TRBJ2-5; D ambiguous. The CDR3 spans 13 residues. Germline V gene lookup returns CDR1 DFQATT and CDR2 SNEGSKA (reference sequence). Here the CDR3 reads CSARDEVHETQYF. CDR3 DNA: TGCAGTGCCAGAGATGAAGTCCACGAGACCCAGTACTTC.

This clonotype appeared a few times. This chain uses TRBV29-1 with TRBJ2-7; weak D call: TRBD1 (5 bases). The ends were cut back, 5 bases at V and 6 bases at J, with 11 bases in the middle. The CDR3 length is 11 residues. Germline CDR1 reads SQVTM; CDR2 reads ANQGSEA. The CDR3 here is CSVQGYSEQYF. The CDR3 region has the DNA TGCAGCGTTCAGGGATACAGCGAGCAGTACTTC.

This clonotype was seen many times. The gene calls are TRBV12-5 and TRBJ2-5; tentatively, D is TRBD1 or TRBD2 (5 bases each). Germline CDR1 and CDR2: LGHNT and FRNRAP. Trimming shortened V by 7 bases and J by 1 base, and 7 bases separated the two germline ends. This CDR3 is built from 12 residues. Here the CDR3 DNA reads TGTGCTAGTGCGGGGCTCCAAGAGACCCAGTACTTC. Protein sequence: CASAGLQETQYF.

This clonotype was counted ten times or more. The CDR3 reads CASSPLLTDTQYF. The CDR3 coding sequence is TGCGCCAGCAGCCCATTACTCACAGATACGCAGTATTTT. The rearrangement uses TRBV5-1 and TRBJ2-3; the D is unclear. The germline V and J ends were trimmed by 4 bases and 2 bases, with 8 bases remaining between them. CDR3 length equals 13 residues. The germline V gene encodes CDR1 SGHRS and CDR2 YFSETQ.

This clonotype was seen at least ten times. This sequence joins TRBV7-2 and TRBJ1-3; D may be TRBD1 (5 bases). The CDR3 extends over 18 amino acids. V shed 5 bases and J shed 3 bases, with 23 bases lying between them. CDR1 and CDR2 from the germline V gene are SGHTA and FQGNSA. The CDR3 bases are TGTGCCAGCAGCCCATATCCCCTCGGAGGGGTTAGTGGAAACACCATATATTTT. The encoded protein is CASSPYPLGGVSGNTIYF. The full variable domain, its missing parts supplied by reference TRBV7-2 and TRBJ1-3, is GAGVSQSPSNKVTEKGKDVELRCDPISGHTALYWYRQSLGQGLEFLIYFQGNSAPDKSGLPSDRFSAERTGGSVSTLTIQRTQQEDSAVYLCASSPYPLGGVSGNTIYFGEGSWLTVV.

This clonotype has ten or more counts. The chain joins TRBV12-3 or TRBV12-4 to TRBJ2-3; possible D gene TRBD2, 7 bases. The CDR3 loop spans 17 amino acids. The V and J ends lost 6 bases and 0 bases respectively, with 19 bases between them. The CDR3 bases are TGTGCCAGCAGCCCTCTCAGGGGAGGGAGGAGCACAGATACGCAGTATTTT. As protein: CASSPLRGGRSTDTQYF.

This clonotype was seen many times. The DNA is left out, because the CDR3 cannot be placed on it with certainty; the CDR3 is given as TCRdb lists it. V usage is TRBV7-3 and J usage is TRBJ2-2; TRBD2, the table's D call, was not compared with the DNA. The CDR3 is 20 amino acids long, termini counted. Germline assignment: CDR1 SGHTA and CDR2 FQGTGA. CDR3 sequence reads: CASSLKQAGDSRETPGSCFF.

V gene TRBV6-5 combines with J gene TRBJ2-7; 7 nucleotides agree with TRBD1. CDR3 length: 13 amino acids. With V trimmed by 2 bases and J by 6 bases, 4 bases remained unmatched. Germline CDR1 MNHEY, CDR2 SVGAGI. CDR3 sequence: CASSYRGLIEQYF. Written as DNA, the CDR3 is TGTGCCAGCAGTTACAGGGGGCTTATCGAGCAGTACTTC.

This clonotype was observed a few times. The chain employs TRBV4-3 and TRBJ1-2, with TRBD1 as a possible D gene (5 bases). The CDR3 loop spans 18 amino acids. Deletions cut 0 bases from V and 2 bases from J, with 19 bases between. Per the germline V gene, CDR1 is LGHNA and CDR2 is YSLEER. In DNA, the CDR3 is TGCGCCAGCAGCCAAGATCTGTCGACAGTCCCTGCAAACTATGGCTACACCTTC. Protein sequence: CASSQDLSTVPANYGYTF.

In DNA form, the CDR3 reads TGTGCCTGGAGTGCATCGGGACACCGAAACACTGAAGCTTTCTTT. Its protein product is CAWSASGHRNTEAFF. The genes are TRBV30 and TRBJ1-1, with a weak D call TRBD1 (6 bases). Looked up from germline, CDR1 is GTSNPN and CDR2 is SVGIG (reference sequence). V was cut by 1 base and J by 2 bases, with 14 bases left in between. The CDR3 has 15 amino acids.

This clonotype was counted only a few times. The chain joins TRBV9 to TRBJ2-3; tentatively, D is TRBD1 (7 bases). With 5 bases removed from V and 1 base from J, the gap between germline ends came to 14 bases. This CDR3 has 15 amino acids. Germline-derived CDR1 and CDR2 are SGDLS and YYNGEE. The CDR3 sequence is CASREGAEGTDTQYF. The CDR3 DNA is TGTGCCAGCAGGGAGGGGGCAGAGGGCACAGATACGCAGTATTTT.

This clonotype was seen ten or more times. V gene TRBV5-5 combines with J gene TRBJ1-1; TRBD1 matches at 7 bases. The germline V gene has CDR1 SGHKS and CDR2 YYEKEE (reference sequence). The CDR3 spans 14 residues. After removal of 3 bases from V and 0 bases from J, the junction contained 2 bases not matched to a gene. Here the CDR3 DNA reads TGTGCCAGCAGCTCGGGACAGCTGAACACTGAAGCTTTCTTT. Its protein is CASSSGQLNTEAFF.

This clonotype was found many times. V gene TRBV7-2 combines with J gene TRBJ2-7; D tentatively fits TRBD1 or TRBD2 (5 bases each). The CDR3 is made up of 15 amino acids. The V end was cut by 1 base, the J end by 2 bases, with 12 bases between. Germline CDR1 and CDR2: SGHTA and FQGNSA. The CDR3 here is CASSLDGATTYEQYF. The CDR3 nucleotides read TGTGCCAGCAGCTTAGACGGGGCCACGACCTACGAGCAGTACTTC.

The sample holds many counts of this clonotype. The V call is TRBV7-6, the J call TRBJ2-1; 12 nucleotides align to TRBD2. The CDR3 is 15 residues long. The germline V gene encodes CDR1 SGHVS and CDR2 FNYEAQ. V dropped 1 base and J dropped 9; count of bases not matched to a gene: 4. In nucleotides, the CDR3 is TGTGCCAGCAGCTTAGTGGCTAGCGGGGGGGGTGAGCAGTTCTTC. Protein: CASSLVASGGGEQFF. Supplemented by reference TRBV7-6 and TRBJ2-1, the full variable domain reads GAGVSQSPRYKVTKRGQDVALRCDPISGHVSLYWYRQALGQGPEFLTYFNYEAQQDKSGLPNDRFSAERPEGSISTLTIQRTEQRDSAMYRCASSLVASGGGEQFFGPGTRLTVL.

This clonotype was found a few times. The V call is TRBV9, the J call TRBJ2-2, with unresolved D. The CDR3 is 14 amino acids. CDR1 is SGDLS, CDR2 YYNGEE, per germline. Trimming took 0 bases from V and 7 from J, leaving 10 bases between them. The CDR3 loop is CASSVVWADGELFF. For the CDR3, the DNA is TGTGCCAGCAGCGTAGTCTGGGCAGACGGGGAGCTGTTTTTT.

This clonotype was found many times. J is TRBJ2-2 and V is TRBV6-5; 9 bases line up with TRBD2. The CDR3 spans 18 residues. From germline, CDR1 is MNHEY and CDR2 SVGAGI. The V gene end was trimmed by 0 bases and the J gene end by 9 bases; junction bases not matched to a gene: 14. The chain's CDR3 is CASSYSNRRGGLHRELFF. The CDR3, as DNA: TGTGCCAGCAGTTACTCGAACAGGCGGGGGGGATTACACCGGGAGCTGTTTTTT.

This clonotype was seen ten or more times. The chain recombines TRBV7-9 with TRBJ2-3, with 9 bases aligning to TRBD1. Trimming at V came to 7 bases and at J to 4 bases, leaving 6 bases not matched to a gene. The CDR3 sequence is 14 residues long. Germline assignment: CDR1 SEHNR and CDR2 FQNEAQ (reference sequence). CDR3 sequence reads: CASNQGDRADTQYF. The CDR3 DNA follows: TGTGCCAGCAACCAGGGGGACAGGGCAGATACGCAGTATTTT.

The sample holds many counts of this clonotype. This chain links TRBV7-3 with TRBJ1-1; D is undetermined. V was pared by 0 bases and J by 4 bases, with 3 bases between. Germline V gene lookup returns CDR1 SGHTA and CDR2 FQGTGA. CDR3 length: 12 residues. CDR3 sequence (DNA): TGTGCCAGCAGCTTAACGGGCACTGAAGCTTTCTTT. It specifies CASSLTGTEAFF. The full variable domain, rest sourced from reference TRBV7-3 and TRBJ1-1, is GAGVSQTPSNKVTEKGKYVELRCDPISGHTALYWYRQSLGQGPEFLIYFQGTGAADDSGLPNDRFFAVRPEGSVSTLKIQRTERGDSAVYLCASSLTGTEAFFGQGTRLTVV.

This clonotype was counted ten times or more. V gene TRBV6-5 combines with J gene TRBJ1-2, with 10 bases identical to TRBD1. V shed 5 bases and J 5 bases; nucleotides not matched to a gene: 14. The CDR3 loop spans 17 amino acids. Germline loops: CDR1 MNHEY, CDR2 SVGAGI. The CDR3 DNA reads TGTGCCAGCAGTCATCCCGGGACAGGGGATCCTTTTTATGGCTACACCTTC. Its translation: CASSHPGTGDPFYGYTF.

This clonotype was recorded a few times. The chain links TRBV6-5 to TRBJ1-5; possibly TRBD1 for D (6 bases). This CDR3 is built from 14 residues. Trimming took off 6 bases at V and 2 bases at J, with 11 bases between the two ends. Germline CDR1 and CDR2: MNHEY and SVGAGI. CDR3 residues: CASSERTGNQPQHF. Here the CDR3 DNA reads TGTGCCAGCAGCGAAAGGACAGGCAATCAGCCCCAGCATTTT.

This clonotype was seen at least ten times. As DNA, the CDR3 is TGTGCCAGCAGCTCCAGGGTATCGAACACTGAAGCTTTCTTT. The encoded protein is CASSSRVSNTEAFF. The rearrangement joins TRBV7-2 to TRBJ1-1; perhaps TRBD1 as D (5 bases). Germline CDR1 reads SGHTA; CDR2 reads FQGNSA. Trimming removed 4 bases at V and 1 base at J, with 10 bases between. CDR3 length: 14 amino acids.

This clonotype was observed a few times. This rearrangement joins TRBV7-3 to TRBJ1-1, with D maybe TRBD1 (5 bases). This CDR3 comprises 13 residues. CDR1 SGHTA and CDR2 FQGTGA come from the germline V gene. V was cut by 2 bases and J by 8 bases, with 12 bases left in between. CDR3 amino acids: CASSLGRGGEAFF. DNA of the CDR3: TGTGCCAGCAGCTTAGGTAGGGGAGGCGAAGCTTTCTTT.

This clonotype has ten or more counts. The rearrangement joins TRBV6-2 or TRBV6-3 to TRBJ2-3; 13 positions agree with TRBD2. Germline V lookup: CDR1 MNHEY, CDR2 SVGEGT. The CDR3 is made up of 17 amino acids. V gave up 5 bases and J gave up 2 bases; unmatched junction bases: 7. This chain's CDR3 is CASSRPGLAGITDTQYF. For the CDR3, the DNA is TGTGCCAGCAGTCGACCGGGACTAGCGGGGATCACAGATACGCAGTATTTT.

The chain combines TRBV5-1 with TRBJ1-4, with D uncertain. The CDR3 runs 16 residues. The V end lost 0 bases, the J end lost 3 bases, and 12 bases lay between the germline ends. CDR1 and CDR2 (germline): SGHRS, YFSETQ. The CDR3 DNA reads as TGCGCCAGCAGCTTGGCGGGAGGCAGGCCTAATGAAAAACTGTTTTTT. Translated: CASSLAGGRPNEKLFF. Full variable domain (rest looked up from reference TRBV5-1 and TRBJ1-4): KAGVTQTPRYLIKTRGQQVTLSCSPISGHRSVSWYQQTPGQGLQFLFEYFSETQRNKGNFPGRFSGRQFSNSRSEMNVSTLELGDSALYLCASSLAGGRPNEKLFFGSGTQLSVL.

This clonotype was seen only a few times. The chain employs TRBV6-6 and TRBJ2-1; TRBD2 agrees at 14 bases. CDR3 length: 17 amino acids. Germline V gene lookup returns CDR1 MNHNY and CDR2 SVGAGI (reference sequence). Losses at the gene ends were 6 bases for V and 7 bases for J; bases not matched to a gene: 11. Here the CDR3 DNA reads TGTGCCAGCAGCCAAAATAGACTAGCGGGGGGGCGGAATGAGCAGTTCTTC. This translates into CASSQNRLAGGRNEQFF.

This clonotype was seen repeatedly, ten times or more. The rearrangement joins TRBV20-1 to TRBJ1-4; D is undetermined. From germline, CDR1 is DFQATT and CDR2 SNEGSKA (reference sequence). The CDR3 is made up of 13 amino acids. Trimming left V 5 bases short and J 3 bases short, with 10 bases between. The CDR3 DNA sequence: TGCAGTGCTTACAGAAGAGCTAATGAAAAACTGTTTTTT. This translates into CSAYRRANEKLFF.

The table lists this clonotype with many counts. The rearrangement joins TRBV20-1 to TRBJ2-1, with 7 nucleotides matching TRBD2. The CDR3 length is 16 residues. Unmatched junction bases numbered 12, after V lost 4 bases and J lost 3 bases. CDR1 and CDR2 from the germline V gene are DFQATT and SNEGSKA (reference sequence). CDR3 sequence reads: CSAKGASAGIYNEQFF. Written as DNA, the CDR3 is TGCAGTGCTAAAGGGGCCTCAGCGGGGATCTACAATGAGCAGTTCTTC.

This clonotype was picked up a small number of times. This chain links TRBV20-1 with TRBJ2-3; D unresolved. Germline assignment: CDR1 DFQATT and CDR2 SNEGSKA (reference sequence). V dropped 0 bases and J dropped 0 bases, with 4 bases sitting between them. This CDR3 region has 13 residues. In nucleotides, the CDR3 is TGCAGTGCTAGAGACGGCAGCACAGATACGCAGTATTTT. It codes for CSARDGSTDTQYF.